This entry is about one T cell receptor beta chain. No antigen is known for it. The germline V gene has CDR1 SQVTM and CDR2 ANQGSEA. The CDR3 covers 13 residues. This sample is part of a study of CXCR3-negative and CXCR3-positive naive CD8 T cells. Findings and limits, study-wide: Surface CD5 matched across naive subsets, and TRB CDR3 properties served to infer TCR strength. Higher TRB CDR3 hydrophobicity marked CXCR3-positive naive cells relative to CXCR3-negative naive cells. Naive cells used TRBV-TRBJ genes in much the same way whether CXCR3-negative or CXCR3-positive; memory cells did not.

The TRB cDNA libraries were prepared by 5' RACE with UMI labels. Each CDR3 protein gets one entry in TCRdb, which reprocessed the 5' RACE reads and gives no DNA. This sample contains around 110,000 distinct CDR3 sequences. Naivety in CD8+ T cells corresponded to a CD45RO-CCR7+CD27+CD95- phenotype. The chain joins TRBV29-1 to TRBJ2-1; the D call of TRBD2 rests on TCRdb alone, since no DNA is present to check it. The specimen was naive CXCR3+ CD8+ T cells from blood. Subset reported: CD45RO-CCR7+CD27+CD95- naive CD8+ T cells expressing CXCR3 (TNR3+). This clonotype was sampled from a human donor in good health. Some clones in this sample may be carry-over from other donors' samples. The CDR3 loop is CSTRSLVVDEQFF.